The clone carrying this T cell receptor (beta chain) was seen more than once but under ten times. These data belong to a study of response to subunit inactivated influenza vaccine. Between the trimmed V and J ends, which lost 2 bases and 1 base, there was a span of 13 bases. This CDR3 comprises 16 residues. CDR1 is KGHDR, CDR2 SFDVKD, per germline. Each CDR3 protein gets one entry after TCRdb re-called the RT-PCR reads with MiXCR. The data contain around 570,000 distinct CDR3 sequences, around 11% of them singletons. These sequences were also reported in another study, on T cells expressing NK-cell markers. That report adds: 5'RACE template switching built TCR beta cDNA with unique molecular identifiers. Among four donors, these clonotypes also ranked first in the CD3+CD56-NKG2C+ fraction. Questions lingered over whether expanded NKG2C+ T cell clones were HCMV-specific.

This sequence joins TRBV24-1 and TRBJ1-1, with D possibly TRBD1 on 5 matching bases. This specimen was PBMCs from blood, taken on the day of vaccination. The clonotype was recovered from a man between 50 and 59 years old who received an inactivated influenza vaccine. CDR3 protein: CATSDSPGRGNTEAFF. CDR3 nucleotides: TGTGCCACCAGTGATTCGCCCGGGAGGGGGAACACTGAAGCTTTCTTT.